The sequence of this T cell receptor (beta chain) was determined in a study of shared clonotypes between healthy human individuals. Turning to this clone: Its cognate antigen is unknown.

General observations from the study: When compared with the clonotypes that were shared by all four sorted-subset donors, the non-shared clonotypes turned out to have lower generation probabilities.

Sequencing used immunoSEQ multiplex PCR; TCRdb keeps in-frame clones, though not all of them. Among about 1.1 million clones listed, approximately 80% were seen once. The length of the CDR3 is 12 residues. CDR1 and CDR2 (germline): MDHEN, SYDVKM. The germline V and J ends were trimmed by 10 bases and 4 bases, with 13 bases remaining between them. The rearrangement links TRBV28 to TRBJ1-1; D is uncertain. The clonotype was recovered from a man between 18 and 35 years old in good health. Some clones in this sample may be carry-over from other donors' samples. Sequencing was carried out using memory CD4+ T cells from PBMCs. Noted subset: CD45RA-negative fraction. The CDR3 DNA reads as TGTGCCATCATCGGATCGGGCACTGAAGCTTTCTTT. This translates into CAIIGSGTEAFF.